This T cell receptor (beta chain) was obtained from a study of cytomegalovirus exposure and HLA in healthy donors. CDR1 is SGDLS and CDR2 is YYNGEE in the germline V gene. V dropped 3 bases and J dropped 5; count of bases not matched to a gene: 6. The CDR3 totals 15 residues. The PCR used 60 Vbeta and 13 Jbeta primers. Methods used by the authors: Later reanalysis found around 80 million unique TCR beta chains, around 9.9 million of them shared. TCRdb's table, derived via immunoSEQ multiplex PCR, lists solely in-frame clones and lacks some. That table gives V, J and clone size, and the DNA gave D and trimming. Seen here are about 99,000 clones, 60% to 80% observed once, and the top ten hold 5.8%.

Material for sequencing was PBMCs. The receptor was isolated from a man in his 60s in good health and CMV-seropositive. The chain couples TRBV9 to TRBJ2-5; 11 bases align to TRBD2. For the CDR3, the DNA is TGTGCCAGCAGCGCCTTAGCGGGGGGGTTGGAGACCCAGTACTTC. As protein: CASSALAGGLETQYF.